Listed below are T cell receptor beta chains from one sample, sequenced in a study of cytomegalovirus exposure and HLA in healthy donors. Repertoires were generated with immunoSEQ multiplex PCR, while TCRdb's copy carries only in-frame clones and drops some. The sample yields 70,000 to 85,000 clones, 94% seen once. Sequencing was done on a sample of PBMCs. The receptors derive from a woman aged 18-29 years in good health and CMV-seropositive. Both conserved end residues are part of each CDR3. A D gene is named only where the DNA matches it firmly. Clone size is stated in some rows and not others, as once, few, many or a class when expanded.

CDR3nt: TGTGCCAGCAGCTTACGCGGGGGGCTTTCCTACGAGCAGTACTTC
CDR3aa: CASSLRGGLSYEQYF
d_gene: TRBD2
v_gene: TRBV7-8
j_gene: TRBJ2-7
len: 15
abundance: .

CDR3nt: TGTGCCAGCTCACCACTAATACTGGAGGATAAACTGTTTTTT
CDR3aa: CASSPLILEDKLFF
d_gene: .
v_gene: TRBV18
j_gene: TRBJ1-4
len: 14
abundance: .

CDR3nt: TGTGCCAGCAGTTTATCGGGCGGGGCCACAGATACGCAGTATTTT
CDR3aa: CASSLSGGATDTQYF
d_gene: .
v_gene: TRBV27
j_gene: TRBJ2-3
len: 15
abundance: .

CDR3nt: TGTGCCAGCTCTCCGGGACAGGGGGCGTCTGGTGGCTACACCTTC
CDR3aa: CASSPGQGASGGYTF
d_gene: TRBD1
v_gene: TRBV18
j_gene: TRBJ1-2
len: 15
abundance: .

CDR3nt: TGTGCCTGGAGTGTACTGGGACAGGGGATTGACTATGGCTACACCTTC
CDR3aa: CAWSVLGQGIDYGYTF
d_gene: TRBD1
v_gene: TRBV30
j_gene: TRBJ1-2
len: 16
abundance: .

CDR3nt: TGTGCCAGCAGCGTAGATTCTAGCGGGGGGGGTCGCTTAGATGAGCAGTTCTTC
CDR3aa: CASSVDSSGGGRLDEQFF
d_gene: TRBD2
v_gene: TRBV9
j_gene: TRBJ2-1
len: 18
abundance: .

CDR3nt: TGTGCCAGTAGTGGTCCTTTCACACCGAACACTGAAGCTTTCTTT
CDR3aa: CASSGPFTPNTEAFF
d_gene: .
v_gene: TRBV19
j_gene: TRBJ1-1
len: 15
abundance: .

CDR3nt: TGTGCCAGCAGCGCTACCCTTAGCCCCCCTGAGCAGTTCTTC
CDR3aa: CASSATLSPPEQFF
d_gene: .
v_gene: TRBV9
j_gene: TRBJ2-1
len: 14
abundance: .

CDR3nt: TGCGCCAGCAGCGGACAGAGTATGAACACTGAAGCTTTCTTT
CDR3aa: CASSGQSMNTEAFF
d_gene: .
v_gene: TRBV5-1
j_gene: TRBJ1-1
len: 14
abundance: .

CDR3nt: TGTGCCAGCACCCAGACAGGGGGGAATGAAAAACTGTTTTTT
CDR3aa: CASTQTGGNEKLFF
d_gene: TRBD1
v_gene: TRBV6-6
j_gene: TRBJ1-4
len: 14
abundance: .

CDR3nt: TGTGCCAGCAGTTTGGCAGGGGGGACCTATAACTATGGCTACACCTTC
CDR3aa: CASSLAGGTYNYGYTF
d_gene: TRBD1
v_gene: TRBV27
j_gene: TRBJ1-2
len: 16
abundance: .

CDR3nt: TGCAGCGTCGAGACCGGGACAGGGGTCGCCTACGAGCAGTACTTC
CDR3aa: CSVETGTGVAYEQYF
d_gene: TRBD1
v_gene: TRBV29-1
j_gene: TRBJ2-7
len: 15
abundance: .

CDR3nt: TGTGCCAGCAGCGAAACGGGGGGGCTGAGCTCCTACAATGAGCAGTTCTTC
CDR3aa: CASSETGGLSSYNEQFF
d_gene: TRBD2
v_gene: TRBV2
j_gene: TRBJ2-1
len: 17
abundance: .

CDR3nt: TGTGCCAGCAGTTCCTCAGGGGGATCTACAACAGATACGCAGTATTTT
CDR3aa: CASSSSGGSTTDTQYF
d_gene: TRBD1
v_gene: TRBV6-5
j_gene: TRBJ2-3
len: 16
abundance: .

CDR3nt: TGTGCCAGCAGTCCGATAGGACAGGGGGGTTGGAAACTGTTTTTT
CDR3aa: CASSPIGQGGWKLFF
d_gene: TRBD1
v_gene: TRBV27
j_gene: TRBJ1-4
len: 15
abundance: once

CDR3nt: TGTGCCAGCTCACCGCAAACTGGAGGGGATTCTAGCACAGATACGCAGTATTTT
CDR3aa: CASSPQTGGDSSTDTQYF
d_gene: .
v_gene: TRBV18
j_gene: TRBJ2-3
len: 18
abundance: .

CDR3nt: TGTGCCAGCAGCAGGACGATTGTAGACAGGGGGCCAGGCGGGGAGCTGTTTTTT
CDR3aa: CASSRTIVDRGPGGELFF
d_gene: TRBD1
v_gene: TRBV7-9
j_gene: TRBJ2-2
len: 18
abundance: .

CDR3nt: TGTGCCAGCAGCTCCGGCGGGACAGGGGGCAAAAACATTCAGTACTTC
CDR3aa: CASSSGGTGGKNIQYF
d_gene: TRBD1
v_gene: TRBV7-2
j_gene: TRBJ2-4
len: 16
abundance: .

CDR3nt: TGTGCCAGCAGTTTATTCCCTGAATTAAGAGCTGAAGCTTTCTTT
CDR3aa: CASSLFPELRAEAFF
d_gene: .
v_gene: TRBV27
j_gene: TRBJ1-1
len: 15
abundance: .

CDR3nt: TGCAGCGTTGCTGGGAAAGCGGGACACTACAATGAGCAGTTCTTC
CDR3aa: CSVAGKAGHYNEQFF
d_gene: .
v_gene: TRBV29-1
j_gene: TRBJ2-1
len: 15
abundance: .

CDR3nt: TGTGCCAGCAGCTTGTATCAGAACACAGATACGCAGTATTTT
CDR3aa: CASSLYQNTDTQYF
d_gene: .
v_gene: TRBV5-4
j_gene: TRBJ2-3
len: 14
abundance: .

CDR3nt: TGCGCCAGCAGCCAAGGGTCTTTTGGCGCTAGCGGGACCCGCGCCCAGTATTTT
CDR3aa: CASSQGSFGASGTRAQYF
d_gene: TRBD2
v_gene: TRBV4-1
j_gene: TRBJ2-3
len: 18
abundance: .

CDR3nt: TGTGCCTGCCATGCCAGCGGGGGAAACAATGAGCAGTTCTTC
CDR3aa: CACHASGGNNEQFF
d_gene: TRBD2
v_gene: TRBV30
j_gene: TRBJ2-1
len: 14
abundance: once

CDR3nt: TGCAGCGCCCCTGGGACTCCCTACGAGCAGTACTTC
CDR3aa: CSAPGTPYEQYF
d_gene: .
v_gene: TRBV29-1
j_gene: TRBJ2-7
len: 12
abundance: .

CDR3nt: TGTGCCATCAGTGCGGGAGAGAACACTGAAGCTTTCTTT
CDR3aa: CAISAGENTEAFF
d_gene: .
v_gene: TRBV10-3
j_gene: TRBJ1-1
len: 13
abundance: .

CDR3nt: TGTGCCAGTAGACCAGGGGGGACGAGCAATCAGCCCCAGCATTTT
CDR3aa: CASRPGGTSNQPQHF
d_gene: TRBD1
v_gene: TRBV19
j_gene: TRBJ1-5
len: 15
abundance: .

CDR3nt: TGCAGCGTCGACCCGTTAGCGGGGACTTACGAGCAGTACTTC
CDR3aa: CSVDPLAGTYEQYF
d_gene: TRBD2
v_gene: TRBV29-1
j_gene: TRBJ2-7
len: 14
abundance: .

CDR3nt: TGTGCCAGCAGCCAACCCGCGCTGGGCTACACCTTC
CDR3aa: CASSQPALGYTF
d_gene: .
v_gene: TRBV4-2
j_gene: TRBJ1-2
len: 12
abundance: .

CDR3nt: TGTGCCAGCAGAAGTACTGGCGGGGAGCTGTTTTTT
CDR3aa: CASRSTGGELFF
d_gene: .
v_gene: TRBV27
j_gene: TRBJ2-2
len: 12
abundance: .

CDR3nt: TGTGCCAGCAGCCCGGATCTGCCGGCAGGGTTCTACGGCTACACCTTC
CDR3aa: CASSPDLPAGFYGYTF
d_gene: .
v_gene: TRBV4-2
j_gene: TRBJ1-2
len: 16
abundance: .

CDR3nt: TGTGCCAGCGCACCTAGCGAGGGAGGTTGGGGGTACAATGAGCAGTTCTTC
CDR3aa: CASAPSEGGWGYNEQFF
d_gene: .
v_gene: TRBV7-9
j_gene: TRBJ2-1
len: 17
abundance: .

CDR3nt: TGTGCCAGCAGCCAAGGGGGTCTGGGACGACGACTAGCGGATACGCAGTATTTT
CDR3aa: CASSQGGLGRRLADTQYF
d_gene: TRBD2
v_gene: TRBV14
j_gene: TRBJ2-3
len: 18
abundance: .

CDR3nt: TGTGCCAGCAGAGGGGGCGGTCGGTACGAGCAGTACTTC
CDR3aa: CASRGGGRYEQYF
d_gene: TRBD1
v_gene: TRBV27
j_gene: TRBJ2-7
len: 13
abundance: .

CDR3nt: TGTGCCAGCAGTGAAGCGATCACGGGGAATTTGCGCAATCAGCCCCAGCATTTT
CDR3aa: CASSEAITGNLRNQPQHF
d_gene: .
v_gene: TRBV6-1
j_gene: TRBJ1-5
len: 18
abundance: .

CDR3nt: TGTGCCAGCAGCCGAGAGACTAGTAGATACGAGCAGTACTTC
CDR3aa: CASSRETSRYEQYF
d_gene: .
v_gene: TRBV13
j_gene: TRBJ2-7
len: 14
abundance: .

CDR3nt: TGTGCCAGCAGCAGACAAAACACCATATATTTT
CDR3aa: CASSRQNTIYF
d_gene: .
v_gene: TRBV6-1
j_gene: TRBJ1-3
len: 11
abundance: .

CDR3nt: TGTGCCAGCAGCGACAGGGCGCGCAATCAGCCCCAGCATTTT
CDR3aa: CASSDRARNQPQHF
d_gene: TRBD1
v_gene: TRBV2
j_gene: TRBJ1-5
len: 14
abundance: .

CDR3nt: TGCGCCAGCACACCACGTGGGGACAGGGGAGAAAAACTGTTTTTT
CDR3aa: CASTPRGDRGEKLFF
d_gene: TRBD1
v_gene: TRBV5-1
j_gene: TRBJ1-4
len: 15
abundance: once

CDR3nt: TGTGCCAGCAGCTTGGCACTAGCGGGAGGGTTGGACACCGGGGAGCTGTTTTTT
CDR3aa: CASSLALAGGLDTGELFF
d_gene: TRBD2
v_gene: TRBV5-6
j_gene: TRBJ2-2
len: 18
abundance: .

CDR3nt: TGCGCCAGCAGCCCCGGACAGGGACCGTACAATGAGCAGTTCTTC
CDR3aa: CASSPGQGPYNEQFF
d_gene: TRBD1
v_gene: TRBV5-1
j_gene: TRBJ2-1
len: 15
abundance: .